Sequencing of this T cell receptor beta chain was carried out in a study of blood T cells in healthy people across ages. Germline CDR1 MDHEN, CDR2 SYDVKM. Trimming shortened V by 4 bases and J by 6 bases, and 19 bases separated the two germline ends. The length of the CDR3 is 16 residues. A sample-barcoded 5' primer and a J-beta primer mix were used in a second PCR of roughly 6 to 11 cycles. TCRdb re-called the 5' RACE reads with MiXCR, one entry per CDR3 protein. The data contain about 970,000 distinct CDR3 sequences, roughly half of them singletons. V gene TRBV28 combines with J gene TRBJ2-1; D may correspond to TRBD1 or TRBD2 (5 bases each). What was sequenced was blood. The source is a woman aged 55 to 70 in good health. CDR3 in DNA: TGTGCCAGCAGTTCGTCGGGACGATCCGGACGCAATGAGCAGTTCTTC. This translates into CASSSSGRSGRNEQFF.